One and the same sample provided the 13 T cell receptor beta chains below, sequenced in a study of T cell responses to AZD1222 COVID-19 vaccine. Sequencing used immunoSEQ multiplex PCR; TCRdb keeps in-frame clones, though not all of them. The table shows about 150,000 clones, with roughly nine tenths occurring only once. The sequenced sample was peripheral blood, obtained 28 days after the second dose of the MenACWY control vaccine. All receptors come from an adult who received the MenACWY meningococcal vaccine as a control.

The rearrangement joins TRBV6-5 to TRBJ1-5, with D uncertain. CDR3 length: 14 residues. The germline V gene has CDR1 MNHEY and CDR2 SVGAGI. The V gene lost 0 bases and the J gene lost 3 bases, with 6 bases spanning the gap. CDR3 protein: CASSYSRVNQPQHF. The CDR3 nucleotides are TGTGCCAGCAGTTACTCCCGGGTCAATCAGCCCCAGCATTTT.

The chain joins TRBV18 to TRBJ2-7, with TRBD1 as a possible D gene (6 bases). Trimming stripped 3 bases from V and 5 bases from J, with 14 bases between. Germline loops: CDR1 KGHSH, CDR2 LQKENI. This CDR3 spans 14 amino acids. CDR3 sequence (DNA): TGTGCCAGCTCACCGACGGACAGTAACCACGAGCAGTACTTC. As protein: CASSPTDSNHEQYF.

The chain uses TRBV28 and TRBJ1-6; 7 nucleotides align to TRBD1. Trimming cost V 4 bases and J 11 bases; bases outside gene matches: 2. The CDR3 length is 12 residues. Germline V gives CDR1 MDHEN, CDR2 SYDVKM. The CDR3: CASSYRGAPLHF. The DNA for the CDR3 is TGTGCCAGCAGTTACAGGGGTGCACCCCTCCACTTT.

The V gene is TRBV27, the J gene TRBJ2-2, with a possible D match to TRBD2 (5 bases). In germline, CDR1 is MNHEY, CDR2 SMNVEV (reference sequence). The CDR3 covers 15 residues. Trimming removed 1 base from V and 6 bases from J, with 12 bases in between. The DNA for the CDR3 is TGTGCCAGCAGTTTATTCGGCCCCGGGGCCGGGGAGCTGTTTTTT. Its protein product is CASSLFGPGAGELFF.

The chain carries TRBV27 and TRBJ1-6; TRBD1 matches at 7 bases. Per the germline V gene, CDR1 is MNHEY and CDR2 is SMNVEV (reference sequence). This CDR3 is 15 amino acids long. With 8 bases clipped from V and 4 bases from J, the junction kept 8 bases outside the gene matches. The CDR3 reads CASQRRDRYNSPLHF. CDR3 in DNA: TGTGCCAGCCAGCGCCGGGACAGATATAATTCACCCCTCCACTTT.

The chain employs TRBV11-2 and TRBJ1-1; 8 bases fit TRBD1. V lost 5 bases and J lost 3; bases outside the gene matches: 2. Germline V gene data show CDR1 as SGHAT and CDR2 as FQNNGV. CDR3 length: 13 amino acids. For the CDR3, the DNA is TGTGCCAGCAGCAAACAGGGGGACACTGAAGCTTTCTTT. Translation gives CASSKQGDTEAFF.

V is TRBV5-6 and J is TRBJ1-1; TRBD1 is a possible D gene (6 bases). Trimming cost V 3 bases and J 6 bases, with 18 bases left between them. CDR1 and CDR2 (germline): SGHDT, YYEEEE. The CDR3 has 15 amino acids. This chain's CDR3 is CASSSARGQGAEAFF. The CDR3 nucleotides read TGTGCCAGCAGCTCTGCCCGGGGGCAAGGAGCTGAAGCTTTCTTT.

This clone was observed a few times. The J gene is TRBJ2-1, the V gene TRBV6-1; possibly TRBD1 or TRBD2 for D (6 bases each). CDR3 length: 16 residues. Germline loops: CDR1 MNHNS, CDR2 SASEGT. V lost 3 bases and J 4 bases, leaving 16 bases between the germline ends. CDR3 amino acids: CASSDIQGRGYNEQFF. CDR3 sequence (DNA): TGTGCCAGCAGTGACATACAGGGACGGGGGTACAATGAGCAGTTCTTC.

This CDR3 is CASSPRETGSYTF. The CDR3 region has the DNA TGTGCCAGCAGCCCCCGAGAGACAGGGAGCTACACCTTC. J is TRBJ1-2 and V is TRBV3-1 (or the pseudogene TRBV3-2), with 7 bases aligning to TRBD1. The trim removed 4 bases at V and 9 bases at J, leaving 8 bases unmatched. The CDR3 is 13 amino acids. The germline V gene has CDR1 LGHDT and CDR2 YNNKEL (reference sequence).

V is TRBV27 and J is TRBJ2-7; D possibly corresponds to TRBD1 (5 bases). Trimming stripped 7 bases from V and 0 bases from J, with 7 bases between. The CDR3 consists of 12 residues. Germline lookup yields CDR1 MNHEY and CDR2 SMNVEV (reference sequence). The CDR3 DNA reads TGTGCCAGCACCGACAGCTCCTACGAGCAGTACTTC. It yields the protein CASTDSSYEQYF.

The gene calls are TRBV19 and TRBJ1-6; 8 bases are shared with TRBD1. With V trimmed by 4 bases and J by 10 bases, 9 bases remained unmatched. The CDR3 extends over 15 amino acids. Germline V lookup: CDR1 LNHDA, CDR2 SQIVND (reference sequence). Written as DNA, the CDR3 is TGTGCCAGTAGTACCCGACAGGGGCTTGGCTCACCCCTCCACTTT. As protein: CASSTRQGLGSPLHF.

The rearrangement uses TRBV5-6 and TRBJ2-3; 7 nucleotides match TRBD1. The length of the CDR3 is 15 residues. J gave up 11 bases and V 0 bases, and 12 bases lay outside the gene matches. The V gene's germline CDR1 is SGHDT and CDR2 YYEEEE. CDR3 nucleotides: TGTGCCAGCAGCTTGGCGGGCCTAGAGGGGGCGGTGCAGTATTTT. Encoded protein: CASSLAGLEGAVQYF.

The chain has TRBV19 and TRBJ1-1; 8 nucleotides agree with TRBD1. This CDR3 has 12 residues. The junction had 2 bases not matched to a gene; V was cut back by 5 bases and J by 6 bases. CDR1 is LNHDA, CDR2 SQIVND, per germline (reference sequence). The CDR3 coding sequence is TGTGCCAGTAGTGGACAGGGATCTGAAGCTTTCTTT. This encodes CASSGQGSEAFF.